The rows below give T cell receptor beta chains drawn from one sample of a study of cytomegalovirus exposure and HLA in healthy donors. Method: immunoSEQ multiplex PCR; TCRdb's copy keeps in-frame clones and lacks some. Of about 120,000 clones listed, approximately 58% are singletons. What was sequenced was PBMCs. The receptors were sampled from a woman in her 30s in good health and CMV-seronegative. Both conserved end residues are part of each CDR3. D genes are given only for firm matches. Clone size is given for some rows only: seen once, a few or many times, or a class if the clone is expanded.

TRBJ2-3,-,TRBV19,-,TGTGCCAGTAGTATAGCGGGAGTGCCCATGTCAGATACGCAGTATTTT,CASSIAGVPMSDTQYF
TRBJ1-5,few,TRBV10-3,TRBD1,TGTGCCATCAGACGCGGTGGACAGGATAGCAATCAGCCCCAGCATTTT,CAIRRGGQDSNQPQHF
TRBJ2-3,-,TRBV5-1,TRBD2,TGCGCCAGCAGCTTGGCACCTAGCGGTACAGATACGCAGTATTTT,CASSLAPSGTDTQYF
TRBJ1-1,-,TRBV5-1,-,TGCGCCAGCAGCTTGGGGCTGAACACTGAAGCTTTCTTT,CASSLGLNTEAFF
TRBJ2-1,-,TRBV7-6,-,TGTGCCAGCAGCTTATGGCAGGGTCCACGAGGGGGTGAGCAGTTCTTC,CASSLWQGPRGGEQFF
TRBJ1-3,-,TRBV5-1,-,TGCGCCAGCAGCCTAACAGGGACTGGAAACACCATATATTTT,CASSLTGTGNTIYF
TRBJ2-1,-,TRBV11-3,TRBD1,TGTGCCAGCAGTGCTGGGACAGGGGGCGCCTGGGATGAGCAGTTCTTC,CASSAGTGGAWDEQFF
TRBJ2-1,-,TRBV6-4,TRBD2,TGTGCCAGCACTGAGCGGGAGGGAGCGGGGGAGCAGTTCTTC,CASTEREGAGEQFF
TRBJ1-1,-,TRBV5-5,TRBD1,TGTGCCAGCAGCCGACCGGGACAGGTGAACACTGAAGCTTTCTTT,CASSRPGQVNTEAFF
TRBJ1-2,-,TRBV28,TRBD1,TGTGCCAGCAGTTTATTTGGGACAGGGGATGGCTACACCTTC,CASSLFGTGDGYTF
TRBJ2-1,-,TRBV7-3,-,TGTGCCAGCAGCTACTCCAGAGGCAATGAGCAGTTCTTC,CASSYSRGNEQFF
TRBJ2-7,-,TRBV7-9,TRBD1,TGTGCCAGCAGCCCGCGGGACAGGGCTTACGAGCAGTACTTC,CASSPRDRAYEQYF
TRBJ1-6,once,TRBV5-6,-,TGTGCCAGCAGCATGGGACTCAATTCACCCCTCCACTTT,CASSMGLNSPLHF
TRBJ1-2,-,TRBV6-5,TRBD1,TGTGCCAGCAGAGACGGAGTGACAGGGGGCTATGGCTACACCTTC,CASRDGVTGGYGYTF
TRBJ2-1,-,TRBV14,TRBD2,TGTGCCAGCAGCCAAGCGGGAGGTCCCTACAATGAGCAGTTCTTC,CASSQAGGPYNEQFF
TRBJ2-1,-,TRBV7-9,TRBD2,TGTGCCAGCAGCCTAGCGGGAGTAAGGGATGAGCAGTTCTTC,CASSLAGVRDEQFF